This paragraph reports one TCR beta chain. Its antigen is unidentified. Unmatched junction bases numbered 3, after V lost 4 bases and J lost 3 bases. This CDR3 contains 14 residues. CDR1 is SEHNR and CDR2 is FQNEAQ in the germline V gene (reference sequence). Assay execution took place at the deep level. Only in-frame clones appear in the TCRdb table, and some are missing; sequencing was by immunoSEQ multiplex PCR. The data show around 200,000 clones, approximately 61% seen once. The record originates from a study of shared clonotypes between healthy human individuals. About the study: Three CD4 naive, three CD4 memory, two CD8 naive and one CD8 memory plate were used per donor.

Study-wide findings and caveats: For naive CD4 cells, roughly 5% of clonotypes were shared across a handful of donors.

Sequenced: memory CD4+ T cells sorted from blood. The subset is: CD45RA-negative fraction. This chain uses TRBV7-9 with TRBJ2-3; 8 nucleotides align to TRBD2. This receptor was taken from a man aged 25 to 40 in good health. The CDR3 nucleotides are TGTGCCAGCAGCTCGGGACTAGATACAGATACGCAGTATTTT. Translated, it gives CASSSGLDTDTQYF.